These 10 T cell receptor beta chains were all obtained from the same sample, sequenced in a study of T-cell reconstitution after alpha-beta-depleted transplantation in children. As it was prepared, the TCRbeta library received unique molecular identifiers. TCRdb reanalysed the PCR reads using MiXCR and keeps one entry per CDR3 protein. The table lists around 530,000 distinct CDR3 sequences, less than 35% of them singletons. Specimen: PBMCs from the stem cell graft donor, collected from the stem cell graft. The origin of the receptors is a human donor who donated a stem cell graft to a child with aplastic anemia.

The chain uses TRBV6-1 and TRBJ2-7, with 7 bases identical to TRBD1. The germline gives CDR1 MNHNS, CDR2 SASEGT. Trimming cost V 3 bases and J 5 bases; bases outside gene matches: 4. The CDR3 has 13 amino acids. The CDR3 DNA is TGTGCCAGCAGTGATCTTGACAGGGACGAGCAGTACGTC. Amino acids: CASSDLDRDEQYV.

This sequence joins TRBV20-1 and TRBJ2-6; the D is unclear. The CDR3 has 12 residues. Germline CDR1 and CDR2: DFQATT and SNEGSKA (reference sequence). V dropped 5 bases and J dropped 4 bases, with 6 bases sitting between them. The CDR3 region is CSALTGANVLTF. CDR3 coding DNA: TGCAGTGCTCTGACCGGGGCCAACGTCCTGACTTTC.

The V and J genes are TRBV3-1 and TRBJ1-2; D perhaps matches TRBD1 (5 bases). Trimming took 2 bases from V and 3 from J, leaving 13 bases between them. CDR3 length: 15 residues. CDR1 and CDR2 from the germline V gene are LGHDT and YNNKEL (reference sequence). CDR3 sequence reads: CASSQRGREYYGYTF. The CDR3 DNA reads TGTGCCAGCAGCCAAAGGGGACGGGAGTACTATGGCTACACCTTC.

The V gene is TRBV9, the J gene TRBJ2-1, with D tentatively TRBD2 (5 bases). Germline V gene sequence: CDR1 SGDLS, CDR2 YYNGEE. The CDR3 length is 16 residues. With 0 bases removed from V and 3 bases from J, the gap between germline ends came to 13 bases. Here the CDR3 reads CASSVVGPRGYNEQFF. Written as DNA, the CDR3 is TGTGCCAGCAGCGTAGTCGGGCCACGGGGCTACAATGAGCAGTTCTTC.

This clonotype was counted between two and nine times. The chain joins TRBV29-1 to TRBJ2-7; D assignment may be TRBD1 or TRBD2 (6 bases each). Between the trimmed V and J ends, which lost 0 bases and 6 bases, there was a span of 21 bases. This CDR3 is 16 amino acids long. Germline CDR1 reads SQVTM; CDR2 reads ANQGSEA. This CDR3 reads CSVEDLREQGGGEQYF. CDR3 coding DNA: TGCAGCGTTGAAGATCTTAGGGAACAGGGAGGTGGCGAGCAGTACTTC.

The table lists this clonotype with a few counts. The chain is built from TRBV7-2 and TRBJ2-1, with 12 bases aligning to TRBD2. CDR1 is SGHTA and CDR2 is FQGNSA in the germline V gene. J lost 4 bases, V lost 5 bases, and 6 bases had no gene match. There are 16 residues in the CDR3. CDR3 loop: CASSPGGLAGYNEQFF. Written as DNA, the CDR3 is TGTGCCAGCAGCCCGGGTGGACTAGCGGGGTACAATGAGCAGTTCTTC.

The chain couples TRBV9 to TRBJ1-2, with 10 bases aligning to TRBD1. Germline assignment: CDR1 SGDLS and CDR2 YYNGEE. This CDR3 contains 14 residues. V was clipped by 2 bases and J by 5 bases; unmatched bases: 3. For the CDR3, the DNA is TGTGCCAGCAGCGTCGGGACAGGGGAATATGGCTACACCTTC. Its translation is CASSVGTGEYGYTF.

This chain links TRBV11-2 with TRBJ1-1; D is uncertain. Per the germline V gene, CDR1 is SGHAT and CDR2 is FQNNGV. V was cut by 2 bases and J by 5 bases, with 12 bases left in between. The CDR3 contains 14 residues. The CDR3 spells CASSLSPIGTEAFF. CDR3 bases: TGTGCCAGCAGCTTATCCCCGATCGGGACTGAAGCTTTCTTT.

This chain connects TRBV7-9 to TRBJ2-4; D possibly corresponds to TRBD2 (7 bases). The CDR3 totals 14 residues. CDR1 is SEHNR and CDR2 is FQNEAQ in the germline V gene (reference sequence). V lost 5 bases, J lost 6 bases, and 14 bases lay in between. The CDR3 spells CASSVEGEGNIQYF. The CDR3 DNA sequence: TGTGCCAGCAGCGTCGAGGGGGAGGGAAACATTCAGTACTTC.

The J gene is TRBJ2-3, the V gene TRBV5-1, with D unresolved. The germline V gene encodes CDR1 SGHRS and CDR2 YFSETQ. The CDR3 consists of 14 residues. Trimming took 5 bases from V and 2 from J, leaving 12 bases between them. Here the CDR3 reads CASRNPGDTDTQYF. CDR3 in DNA: TGCGCCAGCAGGAATCCGGGTGACACAGATACGCAGTATTTT. The whole variable domain, filled in from reference TRBV5-1 and TRBJ2-3, reads KAGVTQTPRYLIKTRGQQVTLSCSPISGHRSVSWYQQTPGQGLQFLFEYFSETQRNKGNFPGRFSGRQFSNSRSEMNVSTLELGDSALYLCASRNPGDTDTQYFGPGTRLTVL.